A single sample gave rise to the 8 T cell receptor beta chains below, sequenced in a study of blood T cell repertoires in COVID-19. This table comes from immunoSEQ multiplex PCR, and its TCRdb copy is limited to in-frame clones, with some not included. The table records nearly 250,000 clones, roughly 85% of them present only once. Material for sequencing was PBMCs or T cells enriched from blood (not recorded which). These receptors were taken from a woman aged 45-65 years with acute COVID-19.

Regarding this clone: Other DNA sequences in the sample encode the same CDR3. The genes are TRBV7-2 and TRBJ2-1, with TRBD2 identical over 12 bases. In germline, CDR1 is SGHTA, CDR2 FQGNSA. The CDR3 is 15 residues long. With 6 bases clipped from V and 7 bases from J, the junction kept 7 bases outside the gene matches. The CDR3 reads CASSSLAGGPNEQFF. CDR3 nucleotides: TGTGCCAGCAGTTCTCTAGCGGGGGGGCCAAATGAGCAGTTCTTC.

The chain joins TRBV19 to TRBJ1-2; D not resolved. V lost 0 bases to trimming and J lost 6 bases, with 17 bases between them. Germline-derived CDR1 and CDR2 are LNHDA and SQIVND (reference sequence). The CDR3 runs 16 residues. In DNA, the CDR3 is TGTGCCAGTAGTATAGAGGGCAGCCTGTTTTCGGATGGCTACACCTTC. Translating gives CASSIEGSLFSDGYTF.

The chain uses TRBV7-2 and TRBJ1-5; the D is unclear. CDR1 is SGHTA, CDR2 FQGNSA, per germline. This CDR3 contains 14 residues. V was cut by 4 bases and J by 4 bases, with 11 bases left in between. The CDR3 nucleotides read TGTGCCAGCAGCTCATCGGCGGGGAATCAGCCCCAGCATTTT. It is translated as CASSSSAGNQPQHF. Using reference TRBV7-2 and TRBJ1-5 for the parts outside the CDR3, the full variable domain is GAGVSQSPSNKVTEKGKDVELRCDPISGHTALYWYRQSLGQGLEFLIYFQGNSAPDKSGLPSDRFSAERTGGSVSTLTIQRTQQEDSAVYLCASSSSAGNQPQHFGDGTRLSIL.

The V and J genes are TRBV4-2 and TRBJ1-4; TRBD1 is a possible D gene (5 bases). V was trimmed by 4 bases and J by 7 bases, leaving 19 bases between them. CDR3 length: 16 amino acids. Germline values: CDR1 LGHNA, CDR2 YNFKEQ. The DNA of the CDR3 is TGTGCCAGCAGCCTCGGCGTGGTCAGGGAGGGTGAAAAACTGTTTTTT. As protein: CASSLGVVREGEKLFF.

V is TRBV5-1 and J is TRBJ2-3; 10 nucleotides match TRBD1. Germline lookup yields CDR1 SGHRS and CDR2 YFSETQ. This CDR3 spans 15 amino acids. V was clipped by 0 bases and J by 3 bases; unmatched bases: 1. The CDR3 protein is CASSLGDRGTDTQYF. Here the CDR3 DNA reads TGCGCCAGCAGCTTGGGGGACAGGGGTACAGATACGCAGTATTTT.

This clone was recorded only once. Other DNA sequences in the sample encode the same CDR3. This chain uses TRBV9 with TRBJ1-3; D is unresolved. The CDR3 spans 15 residues. CDR1 is SGDLS, CDR2 YYNGEE, per germline. V lost 0 bases and J 2 bases, leaving 9 bases between the germline ends. CDR3 coding DNA: TGTGCCAGCAGCGTAGCTCACGGGGCTGGAAACACCATATATTTT. Its translation: CASSVAHGAGNTIYF.

The rearrangement links TRBV30 to TRBJ1-1; unclear D gene. This CDR3 spans 16 amino acids. The ends were cut back, 2 bases at V and 5 bases at J, with 21 bases in the middle. CDR1 GTSNPN and CDR2 SVGIG come from the germline V gene (reference sequence). The CDR3 spells CAWSPITGKMGTEAFF. The CDR3 region has the DNA TGTGCCTGGAGTCCTATTACCGGGAAAATGGGAACTGAAGCTTTCTTT.

This clone was seen only a few times. This CDR3 is CASRVAPAGGTDTQYF. DNA for the CDR3: TGCGCCAGCAGGGTCGCCCCAGCGGGGGGCACAGATACGCAGTATTTT. V is TRBV5-1 and J is TRBJ2-3; 8 positions match TRBD2. Germline V gene data show CDR1 as SGHRS and CDR2 as YFSETQ. J lost 1 base, V lost 5 bases, and 9 bases had no gene match. The CDR3 sequence is 16 residues long.